The 30 T cell receptor beta chains below come from one sample, sequenced in a study of T cell responses to AZD1222 COVID-19 vaccine. Repertoires were generated with immunoSEQ multiplex PCR, while TCRdb's copy carries only in-frame clones and drops some. The sample has 95,000 to 150,000 clones; more than 75% are singletons. Specimen: peripheral blood, collected on day 0 of AZD1222 vaccination. These receptors were collected from an adult in good health.

This clone was detected only once. The V and J genes are TRBV27 and TRBJ1-2; D remains unclear. The ends were cut back, 2 bases at V and 0 bases at J, with 10 bases in the middle. This CDR3 region has 15 residues. The germline V gene encodes CDR1 MNHEY and CDR2 SMNVEV (reference sequence). This chain's CDR3 is CASSLGGRSNYGYTF. The CDR3 bases are TGTGCCAGCAGTTTAGGCGGGCGGTCTAACTATGGCTACACCTTC.

V gene TRBV30 combines with J gene TRBJ1-6, with D perhaps TRBD1 (6 bases). The CDR3 length is 15 residues. V gave up 8 bases and J gave up 4 bases, with 18 bases separating them. Germline CDR1 GTSNPN, CDR2 SVGIG (reference sequence). For the CDR3, the DNA is TGTGCCGTCAAACAGGGAACACGATATAATTCACCCCTCCACTTT. Residues: CAVKQGTRYNSPLHF.

This clone came up once. The chain combines TRBV5-6 with TRBJ2-7, with 9 nucleotides matching TRBD1. The J segment lost 3 bases and the V segment lost 3 bases, leaving 7 bases of the junction unmatched. The CDR3 is made up of 15 amino acids. Looked up from germline, CDR1 is SGHDT and CDR2 is YYEEEE. The CDR3 spells CASSSAGTGIYEQYF. The CDR3 region has the DNA TGTGCCAGCAGCTCCGCCGGGACAGGGATCTACGAGCAGTACTTC.

The chain recombines TRBV18 with TRBJ2-1; D not certain. Germline V gives CDR1 KGHSH, CDR2 LQKENI. This CDR3 spans 16 amino acids. V gave up 3 bases and J gave up 8 bases, with 20 bases separating them. CDR3 in amino acids: CASSPTTPDRVYEQFF. Written as DNA, the CDR3 is TGTGCCAGCTCACCTACGACCCCGGACCGAGTCTATGAGCAGTTCTTC.

This clone was seen more than once but under ten times. At the DNA level, this CDR3 is encoded by other sequences in the same sample as well. The genes are TRBV5-1 and TRBJ2-6; the D is unclear. The CDR3 totals 15 residues. The germline V and J ends were trimmed by 0 bases and 0 bases, with 4 bases remaining between them. CDR1 and CDR2 (germline): SGHRS, YFSETQ. The CDR3 sequence: CASSLGSSGANVLTF. CDR3 in DNA: TGCGCCAGCAGCTTGGGGAGCTCTGGGGCCAACGTCCTGACTTTC.

This chain uses TRBV9 with TRBJ1-4; 10 positions agree with TRBD1. CDR1 is SGDLS, CDR2 YYNGEE, per germline. Germline trimming cut 2 bases from V and 7 bases from J; bases unmatched to any gene: 2. This CDR3 has 14 residues. CDR3 in DNA: TGTGCCAGCAGCGTGGACAGGGGGAGTGAAAAACTGTTTTTT. Translation: CASSVDRGSEKLFF.

The chain employs TRBV7-8 and TRBJ1-1; 11 nucleotides match TRBD1. CDR3 length equals 16 residues. With 5 bases clipped from V and 4 bases from J, the junction kept 9 bases outside the gene matches. From germline, CDR1 is SGHVS and CDR2 FQNEAQ. The DNA for the CDR3 is TGTGCCAGCAGCGGTAAAAGGGGGACAGGGGGCACTGAAGCTTTCTTT. Encoded protein: CASSGKRGTGGTEAFF.

The DNA of the CDR3 is TGTGCCTGGAGTGTACGAGAGGATCAGCCCCAGCATTTT. As protein: CAWSVREDQPQHF. V usage is TRBV30 and J usage is TRBJ1-5; no definite D call. Germline-derived CDR1 and CDR2 are GTSNPN and SVGIG (reference sequence). The CDR3 has 13 residues. Trimming took off 0 bases at V and 5 bases at J, with 8 bases between the two ends.

This chain joins TRBV4-1 and TRBJ1-1; 8 bases fit TRBD1. The CDR3 is 13 amino acids. From germline, CDR1 is MGHRA and CDR2 YSYEKL. J was trimmed by 4 bases and V by 4 bases; bases with no gene match: 2. For the CDR3, the DNA is TGCGCCAGCAGCCCAGGACAGGGCACTGAAGCTTTCTTT. It translates to CASSPGQGTEAFF.

This chain links TRBV7-2 with TRBJ2-5, with D possibly being TRBD2 (5 bases). From germline, CDR1 is SGHTA and CDR2 FQGNSA. The V and J ends lost 6 bases and 7 bases respectively, with 18 bases between them. This CDR3 region has 14 residues. CDR3 sequence (DNA): TGTGCCAGCAGTCCGGGGTACATTCTAGGGACCCAGTACTTC. It codes for CASSPGYILGTQYF.

The rearrangement uses TRBV18 and TRBJ2-5; D is unclear. The CDR3 contains 12 residues. V lost 3 bases to trimming and J lost 11 bases, with 13 bases between them. CDR1 and CDR2 (germline): KGHSH, LQKENI. CDR3 in amino acids: CASSPTKDRQYF. The DNA of the CDR3 is TGTGCCAGCTCACCGACGAAGGATCGTCAGTACTTC.

V gene TRBV11-3 combines with J gene TRBJ1-4, with unresolved D. The germline CDR1 and CDR2 sequences are SGHNT and YENEEA. Trimming took off 5 bases at V and 7 bases at J, with 17 bases between the two ends. This CDR3 has 15 amino acids. CDR3 sequence reads: CASSALGSAGEKLFF. CDR3 sequence (DNA): TGTGCCAGCAGCGCCCTAGGGTCCGCGGGTGAAAAACTGTTTTTT.

The V and J genes are TRBV29-1 and TRBJ2-1; tentatively, D is TRBD1 (7 bases). Germline V CDR1 and CDR2: SQVTM, ANQGSEA. The length of the CDR3 is 15 residues. Between the trimmed V and J ends, which lost 8 bases and 0 bases, there was a span of 17 bases. As DNA, the CDR3 is TGCAGCTTCAACGGAGGGGGCGGCTCCTACAATGAGCAGTTCTTC. It translates to CSFNGGGGSYNEQFF.

This clone turned up a few times. The V call is TRBV11-3, the J call TRBJ2-7; unclear D gene. Trimming removed 2 bases at V and 4 bases at J, with 9 bases between. Germline-derived CDR1 and CDR2 are SGHNT and YENEEA. There are 13 residues in the CDR3. The CDR3 DNA reads as TGTGCCAGCAGCTTAAGCTTGGGTTACGAGCAGTACTTC. It codes for CASSLSLGYEQYF.

This chain uses TRBV5-1 with TRBJ1-2, with no clear D. The CDR3 consists of 15 residues. V was cut by 0 bases and J by 3 bases, with 12 bases left in between. Germline assignment: CDR1 SGHRS and CDR2 YFSETQ. In nucleotides, the CDR3 is TGCGCCAGCAGCTTGGTGGCTAATGGGGACTATGGCTACACCTTC. Protein sequence: CASSLVANGDYGYTF. The full variable domain, in which reference TRBV5-1 and TRBJ1-2 provide the parts outside the CDR3, is KAGVTQTPRYLIKTRGQQVTLSCSPISGHRSVSWYQQTPGQGLQFLFEYFSETQRNKGNFPGRFSGRQFSNSRSEMNVSTLELGDSALYLCASSLVANGDYGYTFGSGTRLTVV.

The chain is built from TRBV9 and TRBJ2-7, with 7 bases lining up with TRBD1. V gave up 4 bases and J gave up 5 bases; unmatched junction bases: 12. This CDR3 is built from 15 residues. Germline V gives CDR1 SGDLS, CDR2 YYNGEE. Here the CDR3 reads CASSRGQKGRDEQYF. For the CDR3, the DNA is TGTGCCAGCAGCAGGGGGCAGAAGGGGCGGGACGAGCAGTACTTC.

The chain combines TRBV30 with TRBJ1-1, with D uncertain. Trimming took 3 bases from V and 0 from J, leaving 14 bases between them. The V gene's germline CDR1 is GTSNPN and CDR2 SVGIG (reference sequence). The CDR3 length is 15 residues. The CDR3 bases are TGTGCCTGGAGCGTGGTCGGCGGAATGAACACTGAAGCTTTCTTT. Translated, it gives CAWSVVGGMNTEAFF.

The chain links TRBV6-5 to TRBJ2-7; 9 nucleotides agree with TRBD1. The J segment lost 4 bases and the V segment lost 2 bases, leaving 6 bases of the junction unmatched. CDR3 length equals 15 residues. CDR1 MNHEY and CDR2 SVGAGI come from the germline V gene. The chain's CDR3 is CASSYRGQGRYEQYF. The CDR3 DNA follows: TGTGCCAGCAGTTACCGGGGACAGGGTCGATACGAGCAGTACTTC.

The rearrangement links TRBV19 to TRBJ2-2; D is unclear. This CDR3 spans 13 amino acids. The germline V gene encodes CDR1 LNHDA and CDR2 SQIVND (reference sequence). V gave up 4 bases and J gave up 0 bases, with 3 bases separating them. This chain's CDR3 is CASSNANTGELFF. In DNA form, the CDR3 reads TGTGCCAGTAGTAACGCGAACACCGGGGAGCTGTTTTTT.

V and J are TRBV20-1 and TRBJ2-7; D is perhaps TRBD1 (6 bases). CDR1 is DFQATT, CDR2 SNEGSKA, per germline (reference sequence). This CDR3 spans 12 amino acids. The V and J ends lost 3 bases and 5 bases respectively, with 11 bases between them. The CDR3 loop reads CSASNRVNEQYF. The CDR3 nucleotides are TGCAGTGCTAGTAACAGGGTCAACGAGCAGTACTTC.

V usage is TRBV5-6 and J usage is TRBJ2-7; perhaps TRBD1 as D (5 bases). CDR1 and CDR2 from the germline V gene are SGHDT and YYEEEE. CDR3 length equals 13 residues. Trimming removed 2 bases from V and 2 bases from J, with 8 bases in between. The CDR3 loop is CASSFIGAYEQYF. The CDR3 bases are TGTGCCAGCAGCTTTATAGGGGCCTACGAGCAGTACTTC.

This clone appeared a single time. The J gene is TRBJ2-7, the V gene TRBV7-2; D not resolved. V lost 5 bases and J lost 0, with 11 bases in between. The CDR3 is made up of 14 amino acids. Germline assignment: CDR1 SGHTA and CDR2 FQGNSA. CDR3 loop: CASSLPRSSYEQYF. The CDR3, as DNA: TGTGCCAGCAGCCTACCCAGGAGCTCCTACGAGCAGTACTTC.

Here the CDR3 DNA reads TGTGCCAGCAGCTTCCGCGGGGCACAAGAGACCCAGTACTTC. This gives the protein CASSFRGAQETQYF. V usage is TRBV7-2 and J usage is TRBJ2-5, with D tentatively TRBD2 (6 bases). The CDR3 extends over 14 amino acids. The ends were cut back, 3 bases at V and 2 bases at J, with 10 bases in the middle. CDR1 and CDR2 from the germline V gene are SGHTA and FQGNSA.

This chain links TRBV3-1 (or the pseudogene TRBV3-2) with TRBJ1-1; weak D call: TRBD1 (5 bases). The CDR3 spans 13 residues. Trimming cost V 6 bases and J 2 bases, with 10 bases left between them. Germline V CDR1 and CDR2: LGHDT, YNNKEL (reference sequence). As DNA, the CDR3 is TGTGCCAGCAGGGGGGGAGGAAACACTGAAGCTTTCTTT. Amino acids: CASRGGGNTEAFF.

V usage is TRBV19 and J usage is TRBJ2-5; TRBD2 agrees at 9 bases. J gave up 6 bases and V 3 bases, and 5 bases lay outside the gene matches. The germline gives CDR1 LNHDA, CDR2 SQIVND (reference sequence). CDR3 size: 14 residues. The CDR3 DNA reads as TGTGCCAGTAGTATGCGTAGCGGGGGTCAGACCCAGTACTTC. It codes for CASSMRSGGQTQYF.

The rearrangement uses TRBV29-1 and TRBJ1-1; D possibly corresponds to TRBD1 (6 bases). From germline, CDR1 is SQVTM and CDR2 ANQGSEA. The CDR3 is 13 residues long. V lost 7 bases, J lost 1 base, and 13 bases lay in between. CDR3 nucleotide sequence: TGCAGCGCCGCGCAGGGGACGAACACTGAAGCTTTCTTT. This translates into CSAAQGTNTEAFF.

This chain uses TRBV6-5 with TRBJ2-7; possible D gene TRBD2, 5 bases. V lost 6 bases, J lost 3 bases, and 12 bases lay in between. The CDR3 spans 13 residues. CDR1 is MNHEY and CDR2 is SVGAGI in the germline V gene. The CDR3 here is CASRFTRDYEQYF. CDR3 nucleotides: TGTGCCAGCAGGTTTACGAGGGACTACGAGCAGTACTTC.

The gene calls are TRBV12-3 or TRBV12-4 and TRBJ1-4; TRBD1 might be the D (5 bases). Trimming removed 7 bases at V and 5 bases at J, with 11 bases between. There are 13 residues in the CDR3. This chain's CDR3 is CASTGTKNEKLFF. CDR3 in DNA: TGTGCCAGCACCGGGACGAAGAATGAAAAACTGTTTTTT.

This chain uses TRBV20-1 with TRBJ2-3; D call uncertain. The CDR3 covers 11 residues. V lost 4 bases, J lost 4 bases, and 6 bases lay in between. CDR1 and CDR2 (germline): DFQATT, SNEGSKA (reference sequence). The CDR3 is CSATLADTQYF. DNA for the CDR3: TGCAGTGCTACTTTAGCAGATACGCAGTATTTT.

This clone was seen just once. The V gene is TRBV5-1, the J gene TRBJ1-1; D is possibly TRBD1 (5 bases). This CDR3 has 15 amino acids. With 0 bases removed from V and 4 bases from J, the gap between germline ends came to 13 bases. CDR1 and CDR2 (germline): SGHRS, YFSETQ. This chain's CDR3 is CASSLVGQSLTEAFF. The CDR3 DNA is TGCGCCAGCAGCTTGGTGGGGCAGTCCCTCACTGAAGCTTTCTTT.